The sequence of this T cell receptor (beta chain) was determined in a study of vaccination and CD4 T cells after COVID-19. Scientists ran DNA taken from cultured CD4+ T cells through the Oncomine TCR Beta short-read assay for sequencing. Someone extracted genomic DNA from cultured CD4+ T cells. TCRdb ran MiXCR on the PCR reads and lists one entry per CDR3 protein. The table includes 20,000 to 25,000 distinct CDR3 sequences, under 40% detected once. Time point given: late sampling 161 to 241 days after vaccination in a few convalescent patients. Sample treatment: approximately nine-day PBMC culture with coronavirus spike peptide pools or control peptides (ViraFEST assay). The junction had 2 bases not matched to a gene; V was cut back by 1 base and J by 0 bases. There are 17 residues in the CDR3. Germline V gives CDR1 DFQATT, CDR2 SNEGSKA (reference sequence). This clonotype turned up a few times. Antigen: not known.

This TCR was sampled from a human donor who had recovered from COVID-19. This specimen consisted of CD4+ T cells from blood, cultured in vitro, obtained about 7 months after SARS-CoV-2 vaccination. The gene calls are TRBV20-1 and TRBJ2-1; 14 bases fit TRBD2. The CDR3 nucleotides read TGCAGTGCTAGAGGGACTAGCGGGGGGAGCTCCTACAATGAGCAGTTCTTC. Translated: CSARGTSGGSSYNEQFF.